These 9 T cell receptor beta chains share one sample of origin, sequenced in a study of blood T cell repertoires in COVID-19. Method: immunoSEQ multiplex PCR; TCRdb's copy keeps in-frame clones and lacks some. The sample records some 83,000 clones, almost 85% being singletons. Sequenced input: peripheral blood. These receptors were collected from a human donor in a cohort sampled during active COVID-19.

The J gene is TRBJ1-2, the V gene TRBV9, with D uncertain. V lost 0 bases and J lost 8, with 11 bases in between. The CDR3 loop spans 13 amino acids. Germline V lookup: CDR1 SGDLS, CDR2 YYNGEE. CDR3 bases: TGTGCCAGCAGCGTAGATTTTGGCCAGGGCTACACCTTC. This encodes CASSVDFGQGYTF.

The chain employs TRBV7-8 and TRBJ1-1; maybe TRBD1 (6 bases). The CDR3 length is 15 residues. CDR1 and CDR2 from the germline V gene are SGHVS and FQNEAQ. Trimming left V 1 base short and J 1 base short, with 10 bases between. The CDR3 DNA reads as TGTGCCAGCAGCTTAGTAGAGACAGGGAACACTGAAGCTTTCTTT. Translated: CASSLVETGNTEAFF.

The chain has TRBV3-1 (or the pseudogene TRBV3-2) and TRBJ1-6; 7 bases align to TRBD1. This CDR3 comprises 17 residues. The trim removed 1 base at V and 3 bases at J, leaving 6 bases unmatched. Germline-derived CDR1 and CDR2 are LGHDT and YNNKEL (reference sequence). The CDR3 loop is CASSQGRGTVYNSPLHF. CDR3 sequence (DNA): TGTGCCAGCAGCCAAGGCCGTGGGACAGTCTATAATTCACCCCTCCACTTT.

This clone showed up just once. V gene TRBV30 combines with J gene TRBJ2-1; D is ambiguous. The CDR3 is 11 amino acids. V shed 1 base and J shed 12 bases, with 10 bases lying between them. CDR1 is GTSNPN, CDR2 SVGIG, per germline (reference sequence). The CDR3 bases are TGTGCCTGGAGTGGAGCCTCCGGGCAGTTCTTC. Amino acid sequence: CAWSGASGQFF. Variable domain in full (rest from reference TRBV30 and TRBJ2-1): SQTIHQWPATLVQPVGSPLSLECTVEGTSNPNLYWYRQAAGRGLQLLFYSVGIGQISSEVPQNLSASRPQDRQFILSSKKLLLSDSGFYLCAWSGASGQFFGPGTRLTVL.

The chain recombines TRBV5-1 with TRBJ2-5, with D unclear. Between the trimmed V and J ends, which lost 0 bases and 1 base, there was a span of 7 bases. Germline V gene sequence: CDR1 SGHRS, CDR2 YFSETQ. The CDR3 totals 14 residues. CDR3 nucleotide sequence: TGCGCCAGCAGCTTGGGAAACACCCAAGAGACCCAGTACTTC. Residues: CASSLGNTQETQYF.

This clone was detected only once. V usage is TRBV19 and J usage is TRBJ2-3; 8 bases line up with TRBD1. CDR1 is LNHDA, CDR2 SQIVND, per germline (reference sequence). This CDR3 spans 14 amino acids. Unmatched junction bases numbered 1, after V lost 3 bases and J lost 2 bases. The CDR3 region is CASSMDRATDTQYF. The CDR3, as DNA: TGTGCCAGTAGTATGGACAGGGCCACAGATACGCAGTATTTT.

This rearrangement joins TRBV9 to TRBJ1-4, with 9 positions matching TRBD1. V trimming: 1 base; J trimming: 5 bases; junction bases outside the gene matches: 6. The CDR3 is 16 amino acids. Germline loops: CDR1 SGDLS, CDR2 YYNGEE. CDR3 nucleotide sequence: TGTGCCAGCAGCGTAACCCCCGGGACAGGGAATGAAAAACTGTTTTTT. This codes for CASSVTPGTGNEKLFF.

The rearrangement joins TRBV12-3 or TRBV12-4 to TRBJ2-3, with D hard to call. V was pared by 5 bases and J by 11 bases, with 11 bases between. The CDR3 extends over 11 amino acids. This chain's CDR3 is CASSVAFLQYF. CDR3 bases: TGTGCCAGCAGTGTGGCCTTTCTGCAGTATTTT.

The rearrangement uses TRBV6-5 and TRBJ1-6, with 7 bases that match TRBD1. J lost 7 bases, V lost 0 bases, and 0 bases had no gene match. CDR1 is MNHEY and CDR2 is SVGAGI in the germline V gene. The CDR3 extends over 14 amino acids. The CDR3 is CASSYSQGNSPLHF. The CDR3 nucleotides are TGTGCCAGCAGTTACTCACAGGGGAATTCACCCCTCCACTTT.